These T cell receptor beta chains were read from a single sample in a study of shared clonotypes between healthy human individuals. The assay was immunoSEQ multiplex PCR, and TCRdb's table has in-frame clones only and misses some. The sample shows some 530,000 clones, around 73% of them seen only once. Specimen: PBMCs. The receptors were gathered from a woman in her forties in good health. Some clones in this sample may be carry-over from other donors' samples. Each CDR3 is given with its conserved first and last residue. The D gene is left open where the match is weak. A clone size is listed for some rows: how often the clone was seen (once, few, many), or a class if it is expanded.

j_gene: TRBJ2-1
v_gene: TRBV5-1
abundance: -
d_gene: -
CDR3nt: TGCGCCAGCAGACAATGGAGGGTTACCTCCTACAATGAGCAGTTCTTC
CDR3aa: CASRQWRVTSYNEQFF

j_gene: TRBJ2-3
v_gene: TRBV4-2
abundance: -
d_gene: TRBD2
CDR3nt: TGTGCCAGCAGCCAAGGAGGACTAGCGGGACCCCGAGGAGATACGCAGTATTTT
CDR3aa: CASSQGGLAGPRGDTQYF

j_gene: TRBJ2-7
v_gene: TRBV9
abundance: -
d_gene: -
CDR3nt: TGTGCCAGCAGCGTAGAAACAGGGGAGGCCTACGAGCAGTACTTC
CDR3aa: CASSVETGEAYEQYF

j_gene: TRBJ2-7
v_gene: TRBV5-8
abundance: -
d_gene: -
CDR3nt: TGTGCCAGCAGCTTGGCACAGGGATCCTCCTACGAGCAGTACTTC
CDR3aa: CASSLAQGSSYEQYF

j_gene: TRBJ2-2
v_gene: TRBV10-3
abundance: -
d_gene: TRBD1
CDR3nt: TGTGCCATCAGTGGGAAGGGGGCGAAGGCCGGGGAGCTGTTTTTT
CDR3aa: CAISGKGAKAGELFF

j_gene: TRBJ2-7
v_gene: TRBV28
abundance: -
d_gene: TRBD2
CDR3nt: TGTGCCAGCAGCCGACTAGCGGAGACACATGAGCAGTACTTC
CDR3aa: CASSRLAETHEQYF

j_gene: TRBJ2-3
v_gene: TRBV7-6
abundance: -
d_gene: TRBD2
CDR3nt: TGTGCCAGCAGCCCGTTGACTAGCGCGGCGGATACGCAGTATTTT
CDR3aa: CASSPLTSAADTQYF

j_gene: TRBJ2-6
v_gene: TRBV4-3
abundance: -
d_gene: -
CDR3nt: TGCGCCAGCAGCCAAGTAGGAGGGTTTGGGGCCAACGTCCTGACTTTC
CDR3aa: CASSQVGGFGANVLTF

j_gene: TRBJ2-5
v_gene: TRBV7-2
abundance: -
d_gene: TRBD2
CDR3nt: TGTGCCAGCAGCTTAGGGAGCGGGATCCAAGAGACCCAGTACTTC
CDR3aa: CASSLGSGIQETQYF

j_gene: TRBJ2-1
v_gene: TRBV11-2
abundance: -
d_gene: -
CDR3nt: TGTGCCAGCAGCTTAAGACCTTGGGGGCAGTTCTTC
CDR3aa: CASSLRPWGQFF

j_gene: TRBJ2-3
v_gene: TRBV18
abundance: few
d_gene: -
CDR3nt: TGTGCCAGCTCAGAATCTTGGGCTACAGATACGCAGTATTTT
CDR3aa: CASSESWATDTQYF

j_gene: TRBJ2-7
v_gene: TRBV10-3
abundance: -
d_gene: -
CDR3nt: TGTGCCGTTCGTTTCGGGGGCGACTCCTACGAGCAGTACTTC
CDR3aa: CAVRFGGDSYEQYF

j_gene: TRBJ1-1
v_gene: TRBV9
abundance: -
d_gene: -
CDR3nt: TGTGCCAGCAGCGAGGGATCTAGGAACACTGAAGCTTTCTTT
CDR3aa: CASSEGSRNTEAFF

j_gene: TRBJ2-1
v_gene: TRBV27
abundance: once
d_gene: TRBD2
CDR3nt: TGTGCCAGCAGGGCCGGGACTAGCGGGAGAGGTGAGCAGTTCTTC
CDR3aa: CASRAGTSGRGEQFF

j_gene: TRBJ2-1
v_gene: TRBV6-1
abundance: -
d_gene: -
CDR3nt: TGTGCCAGCAGTGAAGTTAAGGGGATTGAGCAGTTCTTC
CDR3aa: CASSEVKGIEQFF